These 7 T cell receptor beta chains originate from one sample sequenced in a study of OX40 agonist ivuxolimab in advanced cancers. Clones were sequenced by immunoSEQ multiplex PCR, and TCRdb holds only the in-frame ones, with some missing. Counted here are about 80,000 clones, more than 85% occurring once; the ten biggest clones make up more than 0.6%. The input for sequencing was CD4+ or CD8+ T cells sorted from blood, taken in a trial of the OX40 agonist ivuxolimab. The receptors here all came from an adult with an advanced solid tumor such as melanoma, head and neck, liver or kidney cancer.

This clone is a singleton in its sample. The gene calls are TRBV4-3 and TRBJ2-7, with D perhaps assigned TRBD1 or TRBD2 (5 bases each). The V gene's germline CDR1 is LGHNA and CDR2 YSLEER. V lost 1 base and J 2 bases, leaving 15 bases between the germline ends. This CDR3 has 16 residues. CDR3 DNA: TGCGCCAGCAGCCAAGGTTGGGGCTCCGGGGCCTACGAGCAGTACTTC. Protein product: CASSQGWGSGAYEQYF.

The chain carries TRBV28 and TRBJ1-2, with D hard to call. Germline V gives CDR1 MDHEN, CDR2 SYDVKM. With 5 bases removed from V and 2 bases from J, the gap between germline ends came to 12 bases. The CDR3 spans 14 residues. The CDR3 region has the DNA TGTGCCAGCAGTGCCCGGGAAGGGAACTATGGCTACACCTTC. Encoded protein: CASSAREGNYGYTF.

This chain links TRBV7-9 with TRBJ2-2, with D perhaps matching TRBD1 (6 bases). V shed 5 bases and J shed 4 bases, with 17 bases lying between them. Per germline, CDR1 SEHNR and CDR2 FQNEAQ (reference sequence). The CDR3 runs 16 residues. The CDR3 sequence: CASSPKPTGTTGELFF. The DNA for the CDR3 is TGTGCCAGCAGCCCCAAACCAACAGGGACCACCGGGGAGCTGTTTTTT. The complete variable domain, with remaining parts taken from reference TRBV7-9 and TRBJ2-2, reads DTGVSQNPRHKITKRGQNVTFRCDPISEHNRLYWYRQTLGQGPEFLTYFQNEAQLEKSRLLSDRFSAERPKGSFSTLEIQRTEQGDSAMYLCASSPKPTGTTGELFFGEGSRLTVL.

V usage is TRBV14 and J usage is TRBJ2-3, with unresolved D. Germline V gene lookup returns CDR1 SGHDN and CDR2 FVKESK. Trimming took 3 bases from V and 4 from J, leaving 8 bases between them. This CDR3 comprises 13 residues. CDR3 residues: CASSHSGADTQYF. The CDR3 DNA reads TGTGCCAGCAGCCATAGTGGAGCAGATACGCAGTATTTT.

The gene calls are TRBV7-2 and TRBJ2-5; weak D call: TRBD2 (6 bases). This CDR3 region has 16 residues. V lost 1 base and J 2 bases, leaving 14 bases between the germline ends. Germline V gives CDR1 SGHTA, CDR2 FQGNSA. In DNA, the CDR3 is TGTGCCAGCAGCTTAGAAGGGACTTCGATTCAAGAGACCCAGTACTTC. Protein sequence: CASSLEGTSIQETQYF.

The chain is built from TRBV28 and TRBJ2-7; 10 bases line up with TRBD1. V lost 5 bases and J lost 4; bases outside the gene matches: 5. The CDR3 has 14 amino acids. The germline CDR1 and CDR2 sequences are MDHEN and SYDVKM. CDR3 in amino acids: CASSTGTGAYEQYF. In nucleotides, the CDR3 is TGTGCCAGCAGTACCGGGACAGGGGCTTACGAGCAGTACTTC.

This chain uses TRBV7-9 with TRBJ1-2; D is unresolved. Germline CDR1 and CDR2: SEHNR and FQNEAQ (reference sequence). This CDR3 has 12 residues. Deletions cut 1 base from V and 7 bases from J, with 7 bases between. This CDR3 is CASSLGDRGYTF. CDR3 coding DNA: TGTGCCAGCAGCTTAGGCGACCGTGGCTACACCTTC.